The present T cell receptor beta chain was sequenced within a study of blood T cell repertoires in COVID-19. Turning to the study itself: The United States, Italy and Spain provided the acute and convalescent COVID-19 samples. Nucleic acid was either cDNA or gDNA, and it came from T cells, B-cell-depleted T cells, or PBMCs.

Followed longitudinally, the Seattle patients had been enrolled during active infection. CDR3 length: 15 amino acids. Germline V gene sequence: CDR1 LNHNV, CDR2 YYDKDF (reference sequence). With 4 bases clipped from V and 8 bases from J, the junction kept 8 bases outside the gene matches. Method: immunoSEQ multiplex PCR; TCRdb's copy keeps in-frame clones and lacks some. The sample consists of approximately 93,000 clones, about 86% of them appearing once. The clonotype was recovered from a man aged 45-65 years with COVID-19, enrolled during active disease. The chain carries TRBV15 and TRBJ1-2, with 12 bases aligning to TRBD1. The specimen sequenced was peripheral blood. This CDR3 is CATSIPGQGAEGYTF. The CDR3, as DNA: TGTGCCACCAGCATCCCGGGACAGGGGGCGGAAGGCTACACCTTC. Filled out from reference TRBV15 and TRBJ1-2, the complete variable domain reads DAMVIQNPRYQVTQFGKPVTLSCSQTLNHNVMYWYQQKSSQAPKLLFHYYDKDFNNEADTPDNFQSRRPNTSFCFLDIRSPGLGDTAMYLCATSIPGQGAEGYTFGSGTRLTVV.